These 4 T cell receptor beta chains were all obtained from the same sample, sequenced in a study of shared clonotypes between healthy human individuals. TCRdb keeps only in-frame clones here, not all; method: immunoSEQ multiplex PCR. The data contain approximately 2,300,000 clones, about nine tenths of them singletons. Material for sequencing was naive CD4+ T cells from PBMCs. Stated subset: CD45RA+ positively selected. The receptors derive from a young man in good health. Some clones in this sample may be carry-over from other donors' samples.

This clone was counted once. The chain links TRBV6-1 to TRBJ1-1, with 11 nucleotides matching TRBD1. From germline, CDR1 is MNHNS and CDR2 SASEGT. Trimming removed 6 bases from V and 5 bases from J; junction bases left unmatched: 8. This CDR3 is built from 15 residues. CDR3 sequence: CASRLGTGGMTEAFF. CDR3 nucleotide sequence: TGTGCCAGCAGACTTGGGACAGGGGGAATGACTGAAGCTTTCTTT.

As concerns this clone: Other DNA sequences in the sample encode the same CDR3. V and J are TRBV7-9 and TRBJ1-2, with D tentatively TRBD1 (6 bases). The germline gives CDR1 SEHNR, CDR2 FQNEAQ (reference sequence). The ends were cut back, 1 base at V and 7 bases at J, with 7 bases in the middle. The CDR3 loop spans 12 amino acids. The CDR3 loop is CASSLEQGGYTF. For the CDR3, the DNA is TGTGCCAGCAGCTTAGAACAGGGTGGCTACACCTTC.

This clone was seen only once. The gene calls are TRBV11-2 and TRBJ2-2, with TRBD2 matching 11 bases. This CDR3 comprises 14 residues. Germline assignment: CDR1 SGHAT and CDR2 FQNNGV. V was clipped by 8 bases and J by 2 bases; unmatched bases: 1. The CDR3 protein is CASGTSGNTGELFF. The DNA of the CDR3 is TGTGCCAGCGGGACTAGCGGTAACACCGGGGAGCTGTTTTTT.

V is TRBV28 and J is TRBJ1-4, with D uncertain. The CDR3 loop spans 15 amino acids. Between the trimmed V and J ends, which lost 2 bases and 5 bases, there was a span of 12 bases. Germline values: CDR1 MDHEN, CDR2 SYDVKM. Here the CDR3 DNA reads TGTGCCAGCAGTTTAGTAGTCGGACTGAATGAAAAACTGTTTTTT. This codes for CASSLVVGLNEKLFF.